This is a list of T cell receptor beta chains from one sample in a study of blood T cell repertoires in COVID-19. Repertoires were generated with immunoSEQ multiplex PCR, while TCRdb's copy carries only in-frame clones and drops some. The sample has under 150,000 clones, 80% to 90% seen once. Sequenced material: peripheral blood. All receptors come from an older woman with COVID-19, enrolled during active disease. CDR3s include the opening cysteine and the closing phenylalanine or tryptophan. Each record gives: V gene, clone size, D gene, J gene, CDR3 protein, CDR3 DNA. The D gene is left open where the match is weak. Expanded clones get a size class; other rows say once, few or many, or leave the size out.

>TRBV7-6|-|-|TRBJ2-7
CASSLGGVPYEQYF
TGTGCCAGCAGCTTAGGGGGGGTACCCTACGAGCAGTACTTC
>TRBV6-5|-|TRBD2|TRBJ2-1
CASSYSASGGADEQFF
TGTGCCAGCAGTTACTCGGCTAGCGGGGGGGCTGATGAGCAGTTCTTC
>TRBV4-2|once|TRBD2|TRBJ2-5
CASSGLAGGQETQYF
TGTGCCAGCAGCGGTCTAGCGGGGGGGCAAGAGACCCAGTACTTC
>TRBV5-6|-|-|TRBJ1-6
CASSSLGLTYNSPLHF
TGTGCCAGCAGCTCCCTGGGCCTCACCTATAATTCACCCCTCCACTTT
>TRBV5-4|-|TRBD1|TRBJ2-6
CASSSGQGRLSGANVLTF
TGTGCCAGCAGCTCAGGACAGGGACGATTATCTGGGGCCAACGTCCTGACTTTC
>TRBV12-3/TRBV12-4|once|-|TRBJ1-6
CASRGRSPLHF
TGTGCCAGCAGGGGGCGCTCACCCCTCCACTTT
>TRBV5-5|-|-|TRBJ2-2
CASSLNALALEDTGELFF
TGTGCCAGCAGCTTGAACGCCCTAGCCCTAGAGGACACCGGGGAGCTGTTTTTT
>TRBV15|-|-|TRBJ1-2
CATSRDSGVSGYTF
TGTGCCACCAGCAGGGATTCAGGGGTGAGTGGCTACACCTTC
>TRBV27|-|TRBD1|TRBJ2-1
CASNSGTGLYNEQFF
TGTGCCAGCAACTCCGGGACAGGGCTCTACAATGAGCAGTTCTTC
>TRBV10-3|-|-|TRBJ2-7
CAIRGGGPYEQYF
TGTGCCATCAGGGGCGGGGGCCCCTACGAGCAGTACTTC
>TRBV4-3|many|TRBD1|TRBJ1-1
CASSRATGVATEAFF
TGCGCCAGCAGCCGAGCCACAGGGGTGGCCACTGAAGCTTTCTTT
>TRBV13|once|TRBD2|TRBJ2-5
CASTSNLAGWRETQYF
TGTGCCAGCACCTCTAATCTAGCGGGGTGGCGTGAGACCCAGTACTTC
>TRBV18|-|-|TRBJ1-4
CASSPLQGGDDGLFF
TGTGCCAGCTCACCACTTCAAGGGGGGGATGACGGACTGTTTTTT
>TRBV6-1|-|TRBD1|TRBJ2-3
CASTDRPTGLNTDTQYF
TGTGCCAGCACTGATCGTCCGACAGGGCTGAACACAGATACGCAGTATTTT
>TRBV19|-|-|TRBJ1-6
CASSSERGPVDNSPLHF
TGTGCCAGTAGTAGTGAGCGGGGGCCAGTCGATAATTCACCCCTCCACTTT
>TRBV19|-|-|TRBJ1-2
CASSYRDSVYGYTF
TGTGCCAGTAGTTACAGGGATTCGGTCTATGGCTACACCTTC
>TRBV30|few|TRBD2|TRBJ2-3
CAWMGLAGAHDIPDTQYF
TGTGCCTGGATGGGACTAGCGGGGGCCCACGACATCCCAGATACGCAGTATTTT